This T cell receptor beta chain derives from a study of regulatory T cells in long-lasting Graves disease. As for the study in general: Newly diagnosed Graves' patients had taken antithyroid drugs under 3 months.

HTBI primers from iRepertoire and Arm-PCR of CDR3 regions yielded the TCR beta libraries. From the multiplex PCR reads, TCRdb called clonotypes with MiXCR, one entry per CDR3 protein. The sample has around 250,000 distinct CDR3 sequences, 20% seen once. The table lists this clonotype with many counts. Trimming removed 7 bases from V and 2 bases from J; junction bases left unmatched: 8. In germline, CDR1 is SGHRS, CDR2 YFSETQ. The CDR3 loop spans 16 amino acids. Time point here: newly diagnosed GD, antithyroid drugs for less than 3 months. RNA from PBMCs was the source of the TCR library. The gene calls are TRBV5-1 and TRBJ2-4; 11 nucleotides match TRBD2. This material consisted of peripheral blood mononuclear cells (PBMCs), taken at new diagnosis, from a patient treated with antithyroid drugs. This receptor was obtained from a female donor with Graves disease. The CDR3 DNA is TGCGCCAGCTCTAGCGGGAGGTTTCCGACCAAAAACATTCAGTACTTC. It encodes CASSSGRFPTKNIQYF.